Detailed here is one T cell receptor (beta chain). Its specificity is not known. This CDR3 has 15 residues. Germline CDR1 is MNHNY and CDR2 is SVGAGI (reference sequence). V lost 2 bases to trimming and J lost 1 base, with 11 bases between them. This record belongs to a study of beta chain features in type 1 diabetes. For the study at large: Age, gender, cell numbers and subset yield matched between patients and controls.

Overall study results and limits: In cDNA sequencing, cells with high TCR expression could be over-represented. All four CD4+ subsets of Type 1 diabetes patients contained TCRB CDR3s that were moderately but significantly shorter. Reduced insertions and increased deletions marked VDJ junctions in type 1 diabetes patients.

Using CD45RO/CCR7/CD25/CD127/CD95/CD27, CD4+ naive, central memory, regulatory and stem cell-like memory cells were sorted. What was sequenced were expressed TCRB transcripts, since all of the isolated RNA had been reverse transcribed. Assay: immunoSEQ multiplex PCR; the TCRdb copy retains only in-frame clones and omits some. Among a few hundred thousand clones listed, 16% were seen once. This clonotype was obtained from a man aged 30 to 39 with type 1 diabetes. The chain is built from TRBV6-6 and TRBJ1-2; tentative D call: TRBD1 (6 bases). Sequenced material: naive CD4+ T cells from blood. Here the CDR3 reads CASSYTTGSNYGYTF. The CDR3 nucleotides are TGTGCCAGCAGTTACACTACAGGGAGTAACTATGGCTACACCTTC.